Here is one TCR beta chain with its context. The data were obtained in a study of radiotherapy plus CTLA-4 blockade in lung cancer. Produced via immunoSEQ multiplex PCR; TCRdb's table is partial and in-frame only. The sample holds around 110,000 clones, roughly 84% seen once. Focal radiation plus CTLA-4 blockade with ipilimumab was given to patients with chemo-refractory metastatic non-small-cell lung cancer. CDR1 and CDR2 from the germline V gene are LGHNA and YNFKEQ. V gave up 0 bases and J gave up 2 bases, with 12 bases separating them. This CDR3 region has 16 residues. The specimen comprised peripheral blood, sampled from a patient treated with radiotherapy plus ipilimumab. This TCR derives from a human donor with non-small cell lung cancer that progressed on radiotherapy plus ipilimumab. Some clones in this sample may be carry-over from other donors' samples. The chain recombines TRBV4-2 with TRBJ2-3; TRBD1 is a possible D gene (5 bases). This CDR3 is CASSQDGAATTDTQYF. The CDR3 DNA sequence: TGTGCCAGCAGCCAAGATGGGGCAGCTACCACAGATACGCAGTATTTT.